Presented here are 6 T cell receptor beta chains from one specimen sequenced in a study of blood T cells in healthy people across ages. Sample-barcoded 5' priming and a J-beta primer mix drove a second PCR of roughly 7 to 11 cycles. TCRdb used MiXCR to reprocess the 5' RACE reads, holding one entry per CDR3 protein. Of approximately 1.5 million distinct CDR3 sequences listed, about 32% are singletons. Sequencing was carried out using blood. These receptors all stem from a woman under 40 in good health.

This clonotype was found many times. The chain links TRBV29-1 to TRBJ2-7; the match to TRBD1 covers 7 bases. This CDR3 region has 16 residues. Trimming took 7 bases from V and 0 from J; bases not matched to a gene: 15. Germline V gives CDR1 SQVTM, CDR2 ANQGSEA. The CDR3 reads CSAMAPGQVGSYEQYF. DNA for the CDR3: TGCAGCGCCATGGCCCCTGGACAGGTCGGCTCCTACGAGCAGTACTTC.

Notes on this clonotype: With only one base between it and a far larger clone, this is likely a read error. The chain uses TRBV9 and TRBJ2-1; 11 nucleotides line up with TRBD2. Germline V CDR1 and CDR2: SGDLS, YYNGEE. This CDR3 is built from 15 residues. J was trimmed by 5 bases and V by 3 bases; bases with no gene match: 4. The CDR3 spells CASSAGTSGHNEQFF. The CDR3 nucleotides are TGTGCCAGCAGCGCCGGGACTAGCGGCCACAATGAGCAGTTCTTC.

This chain joins TRBV7-6 and TRBJ2-4; 7 bases match TRBD1. Germline V gene sequence: CDR1 SGHVS, CDR2 FNYEAQ. The CDR3 is made up of 15 amino acids. V lost 1 base to trimming and J lost 7 bases; unmatched junction nucleotides: 7. Here the CDR3 DNA reads TGTGCCAGCAGCTTAGGATTTGGGGACAGCAACATTCAGTACTTC. This codes for CASSLGFGDSNIQYF.

The chain joins TRBV12-5 to TRBJ2-2, with TRBD2 matching over 8 bases. V was pared by 4 bases and J by 7 bases, with 11 bases of the junction left unmatched. This CDR3 is built from 16 residues. Per germline, CDR1 LGHNT and CDR2 FRNRAP. CDR3 sequence: CASGSASGTSYGELFF. CDR3 coding DNA: TGTGCTAGTGGTTCCGCCTCCGGGACTAGTTACGGGGAGCTGTTTTTT.

This clonotype was seen a few times. V usage is TRBV25-1 and J usage is TRBJ2-1; TRBD2 agrees at 9 bases. From germline, CDR1 is MGHDK and CDR2 SYGVNS. The CDR3 runs to 14 residues. Germline trimming cut 6 bases from V and 7 bases from J; bases unmatched to any gene: 7. The CDR3, as DNA: TGTGCCAGCAGCGAAAGCGGGAGGTCTAATGAGCAGTTCTTC. Its translation: CASSESGRSNEQFF.

This clonotype was seen more than once but under ten times. The chain joins TRBV9 to TRBJ2-5, with 9 positions matching TRBD1. The trim removed 0 bases at V and 5 bases at J, leaving 8 bases unmatched. The length of the CDR3 is 16 residues. CDR1 is SGDLS, CDR2 YYNGEE, per germline. The DNA of the CDR3 is TGTGCCAGCAGCGTAGGCGGACAGGGGCGGAGGGAGACCCAGTACTTC. It codes for CASSVGGQGRRETQYF.